The sequence of this T cell receptor (beta chain) was determined in a study of TIL therapy for anti-PD-1-resistant metastatic lung cancer (dated by TCRdb to about 2021). Concerning the study at large: Among the enrolled patients, the median age was roughly 54 years (range about 35-80), and the median tumor PD-L1 proportion score was about 6%. T cell receptor beta sequencing of tumor and peripheral blood was used to follow clonotypes across the tumor, the expanded TIL product and serial blood samples. Most of the cohort had lung adenocarcinoma, several tumors were EGFR-mutant and two were ALK-rearranged, and half of the patients were current or former smokers. A median non-synonymous tumor mutation burden of around 1.5 mutations per megabase was determined across the cohort by whole-exome sequencing. The full study reports these points: The study protocol defined all tumor marker inferences as exploratory. TIL culture showed high clonal turnover, with many enriched product clones undetected in the baseline tumor, suggesting clonal contraction rather than faithful expansion. Higher clonality and lower diversity were observed in expanded TIL cultures than in baseline intratumoral T cells (median clonality around 6% vs 30%, p < 0.0001). The cohort was highly selected, including more treatment-naive, never-smoker and oncogene-addicted patients than is typical, which limits generalizability.

Including the terminal cysteine and phenylalanine, the CDR3 comprises 12 residues. Only the CDR3 DNA is retained, 36 bases long and in frame from the first base. V is cut by 8 bases and J by 8 bases, and the space between the germline ends is 15 bases. Taken from the germline V gene, the CDR1 and CDR2 loops are ENHRY and SYGVKD. Sample time point, as interpreted from the label and publication: pre-treatment sample, taken before nivolumab and TIL therapy. Baseline tumor samples were excised metastases, mostly pleural nodules or supraclavicular lymph nodes, from the same resection used to grow TIL. Before any PD-1/PD-L1 blockade was given, tumors were harvested, nivolumab was then administered, and patients who progressed went on to receive lymphodepletion, an infusion of expanded TIL, and IL-2. Adults with stage 4 NSCLC were enrolled in a dual-center phase I trial from 2017 to early 2020. Samples came from a single-arm, open-label phase I trial of tumor-infiltrating lymphocyte therapy with nivolumab in advanced non-small cell lung cancer. For each resected tumor, portions were snap-frozen in liquid nitrogen and kept at -80 degrees C. Tumor regions of interest were selected on H&E sections by laser-capture macrodissection, were pulverized into about 14 mg aliquots, and were extracted with Qiagen Allprep kits.

Remarks on this clone: The target of this receptor is not known. Qualities for individual bases were not recorded, and no much larger clone is one base off.

Using bias-controlled multiplex PCR with the immunoSEQ v3 hsTCRB kit, the TCR beta CDR3 regions were amplified from genomic DNA. The TCR libraries were sequenced on an Illumina NextSeq 500 to about 2.1 million read pairs for survey level or roughly 5-6.5 million read pairs for deep level. The original methods were these. V, D and J genes were assigned, non-productive sequences were removed, and clonality was reported by immunoSEQ Analyzer software. Repertoires were compared by productive Simpson clonality and by the Morisita overlap index of productive TRB rearrangements between infused TIL and blood. TCRdb obtained this table from immuneACCESS and retained in-frame rearrangements with V and J assigned. These tables miss some clones; where compared with another copy, unresolved V genes account for less than half of the shortfall, and the remainder is unexplained. V and J calls and clone size are as listed in that table; D and trimming were resolved from the DNA. This sample comprises 25,000 to 30,000 clones, 72% of them detected only once. The ten largest clones take up 6.5% to 8% of the sample.

The clonotype originates from a person aged 25-85 years with non-small cell lung cancer. The sample consisted of tumor tissue, taken at baseline. Recombination joined TRBV10-3 with TRBJ1-2; a tentative D call is TRBD1 (5 bases match). The CDR3 here reads CAIGQGDGGYTF. DNA sequence: TGTGCCATCGGACAAGGGGACGGCGGCTACACCTTC.